The 7 T cell receptor beta chains given below trace back to one sample, sequenced in a study of Ad26.COV2.S vaccination and SARS-CoV-2 variants. The data were produced by immunoSEQ multiplex PCR, yet TCRdb's version contains in-frame clones alone and is incomplete. The sample holds 500,000 or so clones, approximately 92% seen once. Treatment of the sample: some 20 received Ad26.COV2.S at low or high dose, single or two shots; roughly 5 received placebo; per-sample allocation not given. Day 63 following the first vaccine or placebo injection was when the samples were taken. The source was peripheral blood, collected in a trial of Ad26.COV2.S vaccine versus placebo. The receptors shown here come from a person between 18 and 65 years old who received the Ad26.COV2.S COVID-19 vaccine or a placebo.

The V gene is TRBV12-3 or TRBV12-4, the J gene TRBJ2-7; the D is unclear. V was cut by 3 bases and J by 6 bases, with 6 bases left in between. The CDR3 covers 11 residues. As DNA, the CDR3 is TGTGCCAGCAGTTTTGCAGGCGAGCAGTACTTC. It yields the protein CASSFAGEQYF.

J is TRBJ2-6 and V is TRBV11-2; TRBD1 is a possible D gene (5 bases). The CDR3 runs 16 residues. The V end was cut by 5 bases, the J end by 0 bases, with 11 bases between. The germline CDR1 and CDR2 sequences are SGHAT and FQNNGV. The CDR3 coding sequence is TGTGCCAGCAGCATATTCAGGGACTCTGGGGCCAACGTCCTGACTTTC. It codes for CASSIFRDSGANVLTF.

The CDR3 loop is CASRRTVNTGELFF. In DNA, the CDR3 is TGTGCCAGCAGACGGACAGTAAACACCGGGGAGCTGTTTTTT. The gene calls are TRBV2 and TRBJ2-2, with D perhaps matching TRBD1 (6 bases). Germline CDR1 SNHLY, CDR2 FYNNEI. Trimming left V 6 bases short and J 2 bases short, with 10 bases between. This CDR3 has 14 amino acids.

The gene calls are TRBV7-9 and TRBJ1-5, with 7 bases identical to TRBD1. The CDR3 sequence is 13 residues long. V was clipped by 5 bases and J by 6 bases; unmatched bases: 4. Germline V gives CDR1 SEHNR, CDR2 FQNEAQ (reference sequence). CDR3 coding DNA: TGTGCCAGCAGCCAGGGACAGCCTCAGCCCCAGCATTTT. Translation gives CASSQGQPQPQHF.

The chain carries TRBV27 and TRBJ2-1; TRBD1 aligns across 9 bases. The CDR3 runs to 14 residues. The germline CDR1 and CDR2 sequences are MNHEY and SMNVEV (reference sequence). Germline trimming cut 6 bases from V and 4 bases from J; bases unmatched to any gene: 4. CDR3 DNA sequence: TGTGCCAGCAGAGGACAGGGGTCGTACAATGAGCAGTTCTTC. Translation: CASRGQGSYNEQFF.

The chain combines TRBV4-1 with TRBJ1-1, with D possibly TRBD1 on 6 matching bases. The germline CDR1 and CDR2 sequences are MGHRA and YSYEKL. The V and J ends lost 1 base and 11 bases respectively, with 11 bases between them. The CDR3 contains 12 residues. CDR3 protein: CASSQVTGQAFF. In nucleotides, the CDR3 is TGCGCCAGCAGCCAAGTTACAGGGCAGGCTTTCTTT.

Many counts were recorded for this clone. The chain couples TRBV29-1 to TRBJ1-5, with a possible D match to TRBD1 (5 bases). In germline, CDR1 is SQVTM, CDR2 ANQGSEA. This CDR3 spans 13 amino acids. CDR3 bases: TGCAGTTACGGGGACGGGAACAATCAGCCCCAGCATTTT. Translated, it gives CSYGDGNNQPQHF.